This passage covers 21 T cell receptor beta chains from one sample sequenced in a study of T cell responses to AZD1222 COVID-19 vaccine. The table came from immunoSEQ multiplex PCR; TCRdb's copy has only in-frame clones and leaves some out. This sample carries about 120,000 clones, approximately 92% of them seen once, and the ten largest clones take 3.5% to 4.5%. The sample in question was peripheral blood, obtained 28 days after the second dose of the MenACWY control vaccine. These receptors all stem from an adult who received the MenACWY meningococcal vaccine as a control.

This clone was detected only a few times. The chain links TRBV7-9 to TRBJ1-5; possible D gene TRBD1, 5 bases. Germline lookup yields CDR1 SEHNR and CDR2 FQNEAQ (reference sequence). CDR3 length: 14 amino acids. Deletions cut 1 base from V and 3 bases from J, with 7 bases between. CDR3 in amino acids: CASSLGGANQPQHF. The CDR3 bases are TGTGCCAGCAGCTTAGGTGGGGCCAATCAGCCCCAGCATTTT.

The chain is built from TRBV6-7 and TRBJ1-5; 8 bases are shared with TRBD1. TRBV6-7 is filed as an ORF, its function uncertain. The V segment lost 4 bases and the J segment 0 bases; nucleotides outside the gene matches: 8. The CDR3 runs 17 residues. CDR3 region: CASSCLTGDYSNQPQHF. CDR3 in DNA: TGTGCCAGCAGTTGCTTGACAGGGGACTATAGCAATCAGCCCCAGCATTTT.

The CDR3 nucleotides are TGTGCCAGCAGCTGGGGCACTAGCGGTTACGAGCAGTACGTC. This codes for CASSWGTSGYEQYV. The chain combines TRBV7-2 with TRBJ2-7; TRBD2 matches 8 bases. V shed 4 bases, J shed 4 bases, and the junction held 6 bases outside the gene matches. The CDR3 spans 14 residues. Germline V gene data show CDR1 as SGHTA and CDR2 as FQGNSA.

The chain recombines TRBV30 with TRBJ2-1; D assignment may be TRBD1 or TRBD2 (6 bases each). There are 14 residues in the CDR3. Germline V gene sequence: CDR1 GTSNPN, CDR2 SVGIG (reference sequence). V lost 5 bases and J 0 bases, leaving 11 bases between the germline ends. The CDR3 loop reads CAWWGAPSYNEQFF. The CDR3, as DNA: TGTGCCTGGTGGGGGGCCCCCTCCTACAATGAGCAGTTCTTC.

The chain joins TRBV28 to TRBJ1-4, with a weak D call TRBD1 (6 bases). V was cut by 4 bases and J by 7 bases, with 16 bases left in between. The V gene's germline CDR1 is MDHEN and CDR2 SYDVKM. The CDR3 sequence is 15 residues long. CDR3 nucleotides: TGTGCCAGCAGTTACTCTGGGGGGGGCGGTGAAAAACTGTTTTTT. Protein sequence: CASSYSGGGGEKLFF.

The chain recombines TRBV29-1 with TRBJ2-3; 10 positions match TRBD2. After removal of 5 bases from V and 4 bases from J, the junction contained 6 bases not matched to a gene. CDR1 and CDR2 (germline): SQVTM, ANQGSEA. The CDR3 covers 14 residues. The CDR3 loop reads CSVPASGGPDTQYF. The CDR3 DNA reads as TGCAGCGTTCCGGCTAGCGGGGGTCCAGATACGCAGTATTTT.

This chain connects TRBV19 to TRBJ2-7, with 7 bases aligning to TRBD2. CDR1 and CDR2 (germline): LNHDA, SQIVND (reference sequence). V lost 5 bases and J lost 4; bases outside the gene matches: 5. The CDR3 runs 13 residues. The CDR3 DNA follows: TGTGCCAGTAGTGGACTAGTATTTTACGAGCAGTACTTC. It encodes CASSGLVFYEQYF. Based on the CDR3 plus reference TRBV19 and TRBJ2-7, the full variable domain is DGGITQSPKYLFRKEGQNVTLSCEQNLNHDAMYWYRQDPGQGLRLIYYSQIVNDFQKGDIAEGYSVSREKKESFPLTVTSAQKNPTAFYLCASSGLVFYEQYFGPGTRLTVT.

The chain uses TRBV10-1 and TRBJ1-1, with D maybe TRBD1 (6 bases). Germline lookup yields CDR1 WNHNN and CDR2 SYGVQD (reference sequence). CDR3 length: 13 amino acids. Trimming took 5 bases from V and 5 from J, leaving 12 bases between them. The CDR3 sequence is CASSRGGGTEAFF. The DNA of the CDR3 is TGCGCCAGCAGTAGAGGAGGGGGAACTGAAGCTTTCTTT.

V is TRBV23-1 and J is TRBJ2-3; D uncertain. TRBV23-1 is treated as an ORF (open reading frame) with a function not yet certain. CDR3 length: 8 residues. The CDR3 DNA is TGCGACGCAGATACGCAGTATTTT. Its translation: CDADTQYF.

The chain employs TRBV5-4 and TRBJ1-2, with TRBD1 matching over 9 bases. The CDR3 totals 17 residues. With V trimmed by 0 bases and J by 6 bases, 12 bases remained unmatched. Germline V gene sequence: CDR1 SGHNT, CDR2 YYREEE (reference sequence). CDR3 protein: CASSLVVGQGTGHGYTF. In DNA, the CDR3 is TGTGCCAGCAGCTTGGTTGTGGGACAGGGAACGGGTCATGGCTACACCTTC.

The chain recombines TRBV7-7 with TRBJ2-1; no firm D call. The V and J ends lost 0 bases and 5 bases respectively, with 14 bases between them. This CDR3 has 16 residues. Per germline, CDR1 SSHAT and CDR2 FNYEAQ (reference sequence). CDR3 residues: CASSLALGQANNEQFF. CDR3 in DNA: TGTGCCAGCAGCTTAGCCCTCGGGCAGGCTAACAATGAGCAGTTCTTC.

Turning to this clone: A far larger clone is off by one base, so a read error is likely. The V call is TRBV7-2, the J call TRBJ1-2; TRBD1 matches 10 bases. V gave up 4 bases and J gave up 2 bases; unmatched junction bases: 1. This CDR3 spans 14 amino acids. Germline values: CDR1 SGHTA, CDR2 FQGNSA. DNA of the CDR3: TGTGCCAGCAGCTCGGGACAGGGGAACTATGGCTACACCTTC. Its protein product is CASSSGQGNYGYTF.

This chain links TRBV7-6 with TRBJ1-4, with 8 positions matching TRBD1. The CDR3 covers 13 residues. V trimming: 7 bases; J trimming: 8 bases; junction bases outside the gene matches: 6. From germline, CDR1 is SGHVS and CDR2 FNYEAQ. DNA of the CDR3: TGTGCCAGCAACTCCGGGACAGGAGAAAAACTGTTTTTT. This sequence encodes CASNSGTGEKLFF.

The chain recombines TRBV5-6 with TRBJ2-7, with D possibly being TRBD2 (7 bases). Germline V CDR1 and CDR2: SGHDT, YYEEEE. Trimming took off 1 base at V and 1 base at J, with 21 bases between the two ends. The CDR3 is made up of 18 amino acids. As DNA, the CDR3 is TGTGCCAGCAGCTTGTATAACGGAGCGGGACACATATCCTACGAGCAGTACGTC. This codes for CASSLYNGAGHISYEQYV.

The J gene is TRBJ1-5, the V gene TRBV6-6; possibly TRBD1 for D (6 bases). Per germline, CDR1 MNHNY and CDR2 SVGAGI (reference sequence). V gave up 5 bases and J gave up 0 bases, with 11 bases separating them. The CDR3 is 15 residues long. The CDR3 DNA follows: TGTGCCAGCAGTCGGGACATAAATAGCAATCAGCCCCAGCATTTT. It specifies CASSRDINSNQPQHF.

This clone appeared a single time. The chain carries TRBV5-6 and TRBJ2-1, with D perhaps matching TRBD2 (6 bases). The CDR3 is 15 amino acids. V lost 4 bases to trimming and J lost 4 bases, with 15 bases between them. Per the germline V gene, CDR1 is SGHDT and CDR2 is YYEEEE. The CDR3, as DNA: TGTGCCAGCAGCAGGGGCGTAGGGAGGTACAATGAGCAGTTCTTC. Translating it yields CASSRGVGRYNEQFF.

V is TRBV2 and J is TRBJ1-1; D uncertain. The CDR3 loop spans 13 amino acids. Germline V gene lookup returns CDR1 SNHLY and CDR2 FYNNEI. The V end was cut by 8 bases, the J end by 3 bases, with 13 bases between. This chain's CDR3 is CASSANQYTEAFF. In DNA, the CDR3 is TGTGCCAGCTCGGCTAATCAGTACACTGAAGCTTTCTTT.

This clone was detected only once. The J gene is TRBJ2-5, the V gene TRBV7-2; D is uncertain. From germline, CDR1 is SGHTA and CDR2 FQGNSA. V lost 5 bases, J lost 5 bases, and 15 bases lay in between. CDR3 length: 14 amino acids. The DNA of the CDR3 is TGTGCCAGCAGCAGAGGTAGGGCGAGGGAGACCCAGTACTTC. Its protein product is CASSRGRARETQYF.

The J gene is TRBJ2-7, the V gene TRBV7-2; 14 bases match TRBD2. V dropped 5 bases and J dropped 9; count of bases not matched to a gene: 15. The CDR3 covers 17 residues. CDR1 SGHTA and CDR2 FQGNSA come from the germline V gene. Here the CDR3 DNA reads TGTGCCAGCAGCGCATCAATTATGACTAGCGGGGGGGGCGCGCAGTACGTC. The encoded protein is CASSASIMTSGGGAQYV.

In DNA, the CDR3 is TGTGCCAGCAGCTTAGCGGGGAGAGGCTACGAGCAGTACTTC. Encoded protein: CASSLAGRGYEQYF. The V and J genes are TRBV7-9 and TRBJ2-7, with D possibly being TRBD2 (5 bases). The CDR3 sequence is 14 residues long. Deletions cut 0 bases from V and 3 bases from J, with 9 bases between. Germline CDR1 SEHNR, CDR2 FQNEAQ (reference sequence).

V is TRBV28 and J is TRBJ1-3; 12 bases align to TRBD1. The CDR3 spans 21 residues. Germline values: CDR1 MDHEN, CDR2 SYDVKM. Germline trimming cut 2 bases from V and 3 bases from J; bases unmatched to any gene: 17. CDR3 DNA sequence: TGTGCCAGCAGTTTAATCCCTCCCGGGACAGGGGGCGAGAAGTTTGGAAACACCATATATTTT. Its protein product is CASSLIPPGTGGEKFGNTIYF. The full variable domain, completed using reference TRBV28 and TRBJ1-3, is DVKVTQSSRYLVKRTGEKVFLECVQDMDHENMFWYRQDPGLGLRLIYFSYDVKMKEKGDIPEGYSVSREKKERFSLILESASTNQTSMYLCASSLIPPGTGGEKFGNTIYFGEGSWLTVV.